The 27 T cell receptor beta chains given below trace back to one sample, sequenced in a study of T cell repertoires in cytomegalovirus infection. TCRdb fed the reads into MiXCR, producing one record per CDR3 protein. The sample yields under 850,000 distinct CDR3 sequences, around a third seen once. Their antigen targets remain unknown. This specimen consisted of cultured PBMCs, obtained from culture after CMV antigen stimulation. These receptors originate from a human donor in good health (CMV status not recorded). Some clones in this sample may be carry-over from other donors' samples.

This clonotype was picked up a small number of times. The chain recombines TRBV28 with TRBJ2-7; D might be TRBD1 (5 bases). The CDR3 sequence is 17 residues long. Trimming pared 0 bases from V and 1 base from J, leaving 16 bases between. Germline CDR1 is MDHEN and CDR2 is SYDVKM. The chain's CDR3 is CASSLWPAGITSYEQYF. CDR3 in DNA: TGTGCCAGCAGTTTATGGCCGGCAGGGATCACTTCCTACGAGCAGTACTTC.

V and J are TRBV18 and TRBJ1-1; no clear D gene. Trimming left V 0 bases short and J 10 bases short, with 18 bases between. The CDR3 is made up of 15 amino acids. Per germline, CDR1 KGHSH and CDR2 LQKENI. The CDR3 loop reads CASSPPSRPPEGAFF. The CDR3 DNA reads as TGTGCCAGCTCACCACCGTCCAGACCCCCGGAGGGAGCTTTCTTT.

This chain joins TRBV7-9 and TRBJ2-3; unclear D gene. Germline assignment: CDR1 SEHNR and CDR2 FQNEAQ (reference sequence). The V end was cut by 8 bases, the J end by 4 bases, with 13 bases between. This CDR3 has 13 residues. The CDR3 bases are TGTGCCAGCTCCGCCCGAGGCGCAGATACGCAGTATTTT. Its translation is CASSARGADTQYF.

The rearrangement links TRBV6-8 to TRBJ2-1, with D tentatively TRBD2 (5 bases). CDR1 and CDR2 from the germline V gene are MNHGY and SAAAGT. CDR3 length: 17 residues. The V end lost 6 bases, the J end lost 4 bases, and 22 bases lay between the germline ends. In DNA form, the CDR3 reads TGTGCCAGCAGCTACCGGCGGCCTAGCTCTAGTTACAATGAGCAGTTCTTC. It specifies CASSYRRPSSSYNEQFF.

The rearrangement joins TRBV2 to TRBJ1-1; possibly TRBD1 for D (6 bases). The CDR3 consists of 14 residues. The V gene lost 7 bases and the J gene lost 3 bases, with 15 bases spanning the gap. Germline values: CDR1 SNHLY, CDR2 FYNNEI. CDR3 coding DNA: TGTGCCAGCATGGCAGGGGAGGCTGACACTGAAGCTTTCTTT. This translates into CASMAGEADTEAFF.

This chain uses TRBV6-1 with TRBJ1-1; D remains ambiguous. The CDR3 consists of 14 residues. V was shortened by 2 bases and J by 5 bases, with 12 bases between the two germline ends. Germline values: CDR1 MNHNS, CDR2 SASEGT. The CDR3 nucleotides are TGTGCCAGCAGTGAAAATCCGATTGTGACTGAAGCTTTCTTT. Translation gives CASSENPIVTEAFF.

This clonotype was recorded a few times. V is TRBV27 and J is TRBJ1-6, with D uncertain. Germline assignment: CDR1 MNHEY and CDR2 SMNVEV (reference sequence). The CDR3 is made up of 12 amino acids. The V end was cut by 5 bases, the J end by 12 bases, with 11 bases between. The CDR3 is CASSEGNRPLHF. In DNA, the CDR3 is TGTGCCAGCAGTGAAGGTAATAGACCCCTCCACTTT.

This clonotype has only a few counts. The CDR3 DNA follows: TGTGCCAGCAGTGGACTAGCGGGGGGAAGCACAGATACGCAGTATTTT. It is translated as CASSGLAGGSTDTQYF. This chain uses TRBV6-1 with TRBJ2-3; 13 positions agree with TRBD2. J gave up 0 bases and V 4 bases, and 1 base lay outside the gene matches. The CDR3 length is 16 residues. The germline V gene has CDR1 MNHNS and CDR2 SASEGT.

The chain combines TRBV7-2 with TRBJ2-5; TRBD2 is a possible D gene (6 bases). This CDR3 comprises 15 residues. The V gene's germline CDR1 is SGHTA and CDR2 FQGNSA. Trimming took off 5 bases at V and 5 bases at J, with 18 bases between the two ends. CDR3 bases: TGTGCCAGCAGCCCCGTCGGGGGTGCCGGGGAGACCCAGTACTTC. Its protein is CASSPVGGAGETQYF.

The chain is built from TRBV7-2 and TRBJ1-5; D is unresolved. Germline V gene data show CDR1 as SGHTA and CDR2 as FQGNSA. V lost 5 bases and J lost 4, with 12 bases in between. The CDR3 runs 14 residues. The DNA for the CDR3 is TGTGCCAGCAGCCCAGGCCGGCGTAATCAGCCCCAGCATTTT. As protein: CASSPGRRNQPQHF.

This clonotype was seen only a few times. This chain links TRBV19 with TRBJ1-1, with 7 bases identical to TRBD1. CDR1 is LNHDA and CDR2 is SQIVND in the germline V gene (reference sequence). This CDR3 comprises 13 residues. The trim removed 4 bases at V and 4 bases at J, leaving 3 bases unmatched. CDR3 bases: TGTGCCAGTAGTAACGCAGGGGGCACTGAAGCTTTCTTT. Protein product: CASSNAGGTEAFF.

This clonotype was seen more than once but under ten times. The chain recombines TRBV12-5 with TRBJ2-3, with D maybe TRBD2 (6 bases). There are 15 residues in the CDR3. In germline, CDR1 is LGHNT, CDR2 FRNRAP. The V end was cut by 5 bases, the J end by 1 base, with 13 bases between. The CDR3, as DNA: TGTGCTAGTGGTCCCGCGGGCGGGGGCACAGATACGCAGTATTTT. Translating gives CASGPAGGGTDTQYF.

The rearrangement joins TRBV7-9 to TRBJ2-3; D is possibly TRBD1 (5 bases). Germline V gene data show CDR1 as SEHNR and CDR2 as FQNEAQ (reference sequence). The CDR3 is made up of 15 amino acids. V lost 2 bases to trimming and J lost 6 bases, with 15 bases between them. The CDR3 DNA reads TGTGCCAGCAGCTTACAGGCCACACACAGGGATACGCAGTATTTT. Translating gives CASSLQATHRDTQYF.

This clonotype came up a few times. The chain links TRBV7-2 to TRBJ2-2; maybe TRBD2 (6 bases). Germline CDR1 and CDR2: SGHTA and FQGNSA. The CDR3 totals 14 residues. Trimming left V 11 bases short and J 2 bases short, with 15 bases between. The CDR3 DNA is TGTGCCGGAGGGGACTTCGACAACACCGGGGAGCTGTTTTTT. Amino acids: CAGGDFDNTGELFF.

This clonotype has a single count. The chain links TRBV19 to TRBJ2-7; D is ambiguous. This CDR3 is built from 8 residues. CDR1 LNHDA and CDR2 SQIVND come from the germline V gene (reference sequence). The CDR3 DNA follows: TGTGCCACACCTAGGGCGGCCGTC. Amino acid sequence: CATPRAAV.

V usage is TRBV2 and J usage is TRBJ2-3; weak D call: TRBD1 (5 bases). The germline gives CDR1 SNHLY, CDR2 FYNNEI. V gave up 7 bases and J gave up 5 bases, with 7 bases separating them. The CDR3 has 11 amino acids. CDR3 DNA sequence: TGTGCCAGCAACGACAGAGATACGCAGTATTTT. It is translated as CASNDRDTQYF.

This clonotype was seen many times. The genes are TRBV7-2 and TRBJ2-7, with D unresolved. CDR3 length: 15 residues. V was trimmed by 1 base and J by 3 bases, leaving 13 bases between them. Germline V lookup: CDR1 SGHTA, CDR2 FQGNSA. The CDR3 loop reads CASSLGQDLLYEQYF. DNA of the CDR3: TGTGCCAGCAGCTTAGGGCAGGACCTACTCTACGAGCAGTACTTC.

The V and J genes are TRBV7-2 and TRBJ2-7; TRBD1 is a possible D gene (5 bases). The CDR3 spans 14 residues. CDR1 and CDR2 from the germline V gene are SGHTA and FQGNSA. Deletions cut 6 bases from V and 0 bases from J, with 12 bases between. CDR3 amino acids: CASSIGAASYEQYF. In nucleotides, the CDR3 is TGTGCCAGCAGTATTGGGGCCGCCTCCTACGAGCAGTACTTC.

This clonotype came up a few times. The genes are TRBV11-2 and TRBJ2-7; TRBD1 might be the D (5 bases). The V gene's germline CDR1 is SGHAT and CDR2 FQNNGV. Trimming pared 5 bases from V and 5 bases from J, leaving 13 bases between. The CDR3 loop spans 13 amino acids. The CDR3, as DNA: TGTGCCAGCAGCGCCTCGGACAACCACGAGCAGTACTTC. Residues: CASSASDNHEQYF.

A few counts support this clonotype. This chain uses TRBV7-6 with TRBJ2-1, with 7 bases that match TRBD1. The J segment lost 8 bases and the V segment lost 5 bases, leaving 9 bases of the junction unmatched. Germline values: CDR1 SGHVS, CDR2 FNYEAQ. The CDR3 sequence is 14 residues long. As DNA, the CDR3 is TGTGCCAGCAGCACGGCCGGGACAGCCGATGAGCAGTTCTTC. As protein: CASSTAGTADEQFF.

In the case of this clonotype: Sequence at one end of the junction differs from germline and may be a read error. This chain links TRBV6-6 with TRBJ1-5; TRBD1 matches 7 bases. CDR1 and CDR2 (germline): MNHNY, SVGAGI (reference sequence). This CDR3 comprises 11 residues. The CDR3 protein is CASGQVQSQHF. In nucleotides, the CDR3 is TGTGCCAGCGGACAGGTTCAGTCCCAGCATTTT.

V gene TRBV4-3 combines with J gene TRBJ2-3, with D perhaps assigned TRBD1 or TRBD2 (5 bases each). Germline CDR1 and CDR2: LGHNA and YSLEER. The V end was cut by 0 bases, the J end by 8 bases, with 9 bases between. The CDR3 covers 13 residues. CDR3 loop: CASSQDRDRTQYF. The DNA of the CDR3 is TGCGCCAGCAGCCAAGACCGGGACCGTACGCAGTATTTT.

CDR3 nucleotide sequence: TGTGCCAGCAGCACGGGACTGCTATCCTACGAGCAGTACTTC. As protein: CASSTGLLSYEQYF. The rearrangement joins TRBV11-2 to TRBJ2-7, with D possibly TRBD2 on 6 matching bases. Trimming stripped 5 bases from V and 1 base from J, with 12 bases between. CDR1 is SGHAT, CDR2 FQNNGV, per germline. The CDR3 has 14 residues.

This clonotype was recorded a few times. CDR3 sequence: CASSLLAGNTEAFF. The DNA for the CDR3 is TGTGCCAGCAGCTTGTTGGCTGGTAACACTGAAGCTTTCTTT. The chain employs TRBV5-4 and TRBJ1-1, with unresolved D. V lost 1 base to trimming and J lost 2 bases, with 9 bases between them. CDR1 and CDR2 from the germline V gene are SGHNT and YYREEE (reference sequence). The CDR3 loop spans 14 amino acids.

V is TRBV29-1 and J is TRBJ2-1; 7 positions agree with TRBD1. The V and J ends lost 7 bases and 1 base, in that order; junction bases with no gene match: 10. The CDR3 extends over 15 amino acids. Germline V lookup: CDR1 SQVTM, CDR2 ANQGSEA. The DNA of the CDR3 is TGCAGCGCAGGGACAGTCAAAAGGTCCTACAATGAGCAGTTCTTC. Its translation is CSAGTVKRSYNEQFF.

V usage is TRBV4-3 and J usage is TRBJ2-1; D gene uncertain. The CDR3 loop spans 13 amino acids. Between the trimmed V and J ends, which lost 5 bases and 3 bases, there was a span of 8 bases. Germline V lookup: CDR1 LGHNA, CDR2 YSLEER. CDR3 bases: TGCGCCAGCAGCTTTACAGACTACAATGAGCAGTTCTTC. It yields the protein CASSFTDYNEQFF.

A few counts support this clonotype. This chain joins TRBV7-2 and TRBJ2-7; D gene unclear. Trimming cost V 0 bases and J 3 bases, with 6 bases left between them. This CDR3 is 13 amino acids long. Germline V gene data show CDR1 as SGHTA and CDR2 as FQGNSA. CDR3: CASSLAPHYEQYF. CDR3 sequence (DNA): TGTGCCAGCAGCTTAGCCCCCCACTACGAGCAGTACTTC.